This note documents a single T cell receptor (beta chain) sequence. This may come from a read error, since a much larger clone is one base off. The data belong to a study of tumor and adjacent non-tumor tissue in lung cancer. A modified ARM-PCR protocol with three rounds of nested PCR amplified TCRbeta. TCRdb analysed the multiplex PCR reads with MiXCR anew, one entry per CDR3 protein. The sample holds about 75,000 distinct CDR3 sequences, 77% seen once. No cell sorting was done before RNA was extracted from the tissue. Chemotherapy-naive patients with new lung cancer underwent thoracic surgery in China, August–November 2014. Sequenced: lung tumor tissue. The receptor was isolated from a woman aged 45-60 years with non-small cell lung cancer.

CDR3 residues: CANSPFSGTGVYEQYF. CDR3 in DNA: TGCGCCAACAGCCCCTTTTCCGGGACAGGGGTCTACGAGCAGTACTTC. The V and J genes are TRBV4-1 and TRBJ2-7; 10 positions match TRBD1. Per the germline V gene, CDR1 is MGHRA and CDR2 is YSYEKL. The CDR3 is made up of 16 amino acids.